The entry below gives a single TCR beta chain sequence along with its context. No antigen is known for it. The data were taken from a study of cytomegalovirus exposure and HLA in healthy donors. Amplification used 60 Vbeta primers and 13 Jbeta primers. Original analysis: Around 11 million shared chains were among the roughly 80 million unique TCR beta chains that a later analysis counted. Sequencing used immunoSEQ multiplex PCR; TCRdb keeps in-frame clones, though not all of them. V and J calls and clone size follow that table, whereas D and trimming were derived from the DNA. The sample has 150,000 to 200,000 clones; just under 85% are singletons. This CDR3 contains 13 residues. Germline loops: CDR1 ENHRY, CDR2 SYGVKD. Trimming shortened V by 1 base and J by 6 bases, and 10 bases separated the two germline ends. Study findings and constraints: In a later analysis, donors in an Asian-associated ancestry cluster reportedly had fewer N-insertions in productive TCRs than the cohort mean. Reportedly, HLA-A and HLA-B alleles of most subjects were accurately predicted from TCR beta. CMV serostatus was the sole immune exposure information available.

The J gene is TRBJ2-7, the V gene TRBV10-3; D may be TRBD1 (5 bases). This clonotype originated in a girl aged 5 to 17 in good health and CMV-seropositive. The sequencing sample was made of PBMCs. This CDR3 reads CAISEFNRSEQYF. The CDR3 coding sequence is TGTGCCATCAGTGAGTTTAACAGGAGCGAGCAGTACTTC.